This T cell receptor (beta chain) stems from a study of blood T cell repertoires in COVID-19. Study information: From the United States, Italy and Spain came samples of acute and convalescent COVID-19. T cells, B-cell-depleted T cells, or PBMCs supplied cDNA or gDNA.

Germline V lookup: CDR1 LNHDA, CDR2 SQIVND (reference sequence). CDR3 length equals 15 residues. Deletions cut 6 bases from V and 0 bases from J, with 12 bases between. Original processing methods: Quantification of nucleated cells was approximated via reference gene primer amplification. Clones were sequenced by immunoSEQ multiplex PCR, and TCRdb holds only the in-frame ones, with some missing. For V, J and clone size, that table is used; D and trimming come from the DNA. The sample holds approximately 260,000 clones, approximately 80% seen once. The sample holds one count of this clone. What was sequenced was peripheral blood. This chain links TRBV19 with TRBJ1-3; D perhaps matches TRBD1 (6 bases). The TCR was taken from an elderly woman with acute or convalescent COVID-19. The CDR3 is CASRITGNSGNTIYF. CDR3 bases: TGTGCCAGTAGGATAACAGGGAACTCTGGAAACACCATATATTTT.